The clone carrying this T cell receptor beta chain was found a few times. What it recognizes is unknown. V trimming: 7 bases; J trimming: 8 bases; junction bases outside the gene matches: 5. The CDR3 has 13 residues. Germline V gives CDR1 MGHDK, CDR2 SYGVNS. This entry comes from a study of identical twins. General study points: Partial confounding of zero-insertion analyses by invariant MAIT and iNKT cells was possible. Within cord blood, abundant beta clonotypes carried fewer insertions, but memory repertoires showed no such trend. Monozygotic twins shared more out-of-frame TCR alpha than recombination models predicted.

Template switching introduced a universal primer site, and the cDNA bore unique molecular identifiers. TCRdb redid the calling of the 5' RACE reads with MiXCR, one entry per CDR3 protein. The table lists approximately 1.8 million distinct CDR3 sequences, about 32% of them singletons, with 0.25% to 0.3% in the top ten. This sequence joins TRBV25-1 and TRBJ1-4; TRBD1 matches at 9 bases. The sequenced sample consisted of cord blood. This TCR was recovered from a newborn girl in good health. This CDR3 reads CASKRTGEEKLFF. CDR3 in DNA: TGTGCCAGCAAGAGGACAGGGGAGGAAAAACTGTTTTTT.